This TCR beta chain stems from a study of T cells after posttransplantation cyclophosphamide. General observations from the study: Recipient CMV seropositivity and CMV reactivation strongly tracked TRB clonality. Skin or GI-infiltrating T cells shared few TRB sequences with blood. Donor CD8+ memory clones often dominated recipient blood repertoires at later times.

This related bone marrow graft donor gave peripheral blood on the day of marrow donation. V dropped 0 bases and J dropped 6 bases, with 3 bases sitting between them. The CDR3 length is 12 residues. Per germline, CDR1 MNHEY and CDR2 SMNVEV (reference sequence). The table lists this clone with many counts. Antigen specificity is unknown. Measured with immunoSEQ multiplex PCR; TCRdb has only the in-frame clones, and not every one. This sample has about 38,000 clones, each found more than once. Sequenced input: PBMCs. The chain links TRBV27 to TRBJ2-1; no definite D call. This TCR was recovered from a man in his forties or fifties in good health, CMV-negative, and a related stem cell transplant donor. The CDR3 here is CASSLSGNEQFF. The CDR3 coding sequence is TGTGCCAGCAGTTTATCCGGCAATGAGCAGTTCTTC.